This TCR beta chain was sequenced for a study of cytomegalovirus exposure and HLA in healthy donors. Study-wide results and caveats: It was likely that a cluster of highly shared sequence variants was a sequencing artifact. In vitro experiments confirmed that a few CMV-associated chains were specific for CMV antigens. A later analysis showed that HLA-associated TCR beta chains had undergone more clonal expansion than equally common others. Earlier analysis found most TCR beta V segments productive about 87% or about 30% of the time.

Researchers ran the PCR with 60 Vbeta and 13 Jbeta primers. Produced via immunoSEQ multiplex PCR; TCRdb's table is partial and in-frame only. This sample has tens of thousands of clones, with about four fifths found just once. Concerning this clone: Its target is not known.

This CDR3 region has 14 residues. Germline CDR1 LNHDA, CDR2 SQIVND (reference sequence). V lost 5 bases and J 5 bases, leaving 14 bases between the germline ends. The receptor was isolated from a woman in her 30s in good health and CMV-seronegative. The V and J genes are TRBV19 and TRBJ2-3; a weak D match, TRBD2 (7 bases). The sample was PBMCs. The CDR3 DNA sequence: TGTGCCAGTAGTTTGGGGGGGCTCATAGATACGCAGTATTTT. Protein product: CASSLGGLIDTQYF.